The 8 T cell receptor beta chains given below trace back to one sample, sequenced in a study of T-cell memory formation after mild COVID-19. Via MiXCR, TCRdb re-called the 5' RACE reads, giving one row per CDR3 protein. The data hold 350,000 or so distinct CDR3 sequences, with under 25% observed a single time. Input material: PBMCs or a T cell subset sorted from them (not recorded which). The receptor set was obtained from a man aged 18 to 30 who had mild COVID-19 (a few samples of this study predate the infection). Cell type and time point are not known.

V gene TRBV14 combines with J gene TRBJ1-3; D is unclear. This CDR3 is 14 amino acids long. V was pared by 1 base and J by 3 bases, with 7 bases between. The V gene's germline CDR1 is SGHDN and CDR2 FVKESK. The CDR3 loop reads CASSQGDFGNTIYF. CDR3 DNA: TGTGCCAGCAGCCAAGGGGATTTTGGAAACACCATATATTTT.

This clonotype was picked up a small number of times. V usage is TRBV20-1 and J usage is TRBJ2-1; 11 bases are a match to TRBD2. The CDR3 is made up of 14 amino acids. CDR1 is DFQATT and CDR2 is SNEGSKA in the germline V gene (reference sequence). V dropped 5 bases and J dropped 2; count of bases not matched to a gene: 2. The CDR3 region has the DNA TGCAGTGCTGGGACTAGCGGCCCCTACAATGAGCAGTTCTTC. Translated, it gives CSAGTSGPYNEQFF.

Details on this clonotype: An end of the junction differs from the germline gene, which may be a read error. V gene TRBV11-2 combines with J gene TRBJ2-3; D not certain. CDR3 length: 15 residues. Germline V gene sequence: CDR1 SGHAT, CDR2 FQNNGV. This CDR3 is CAISLVWFSQSTQYF. As DNA, the CDR3 is TGTGCCATCAGCTTAGTTTGGTTCAGCCAAAGCACGCAGTATTTT.

The J gene is TRBJ2-1, the V gene TRBV19; D is ambiguous. V was clipped by 1 base and J by 4 bases, with 5 bases between them. This CDR3 region has 13 residues. Germline V gene data show CDR1 as LNHDA and CDR2 as SQIVND (reference sequence). For the CDR3, the DNA is TGTGCCAGTAGTATAGCCGGATACAATGAGCAGTTCTTC. Encoded protein: CASSIAGYNEQFF.

This chain uses TRBV5-1 with TRBJ2-7; D possibly matches TRBD1 or TRBD2 (5 bases each). V dropped 4 bases and J dropped 2 bases, with 10 bases sitting between them. Germline V gene lookup returns CDR1 SGHRS and CDR2 YFSETQ. The CDR3 spans 13 residues. The CDR3 DNA reads as TGCGCCAGCAGCAATTTGGGGGCCTACGAGCAGTACTTC. Its translation: CASSNLGAYEQYF.

The rearrangement joins TRBV6-5 to TRBJ2-6, with D maybe TRBD1 (6 bases). The germline V gene encodes CDR1 MNHEY and CDR2 SVGAGI. This CDR3 has 16 amino acids. V lost 9 bases and J 0 bases, leaving 15 bases between the germline ends. The CDR3 DNA reads as TGTGCCAGAAGATTTGGACAGACCTCTGGGGCCAACGTCCTGACTTTC. This gives the protein CARRFGQTSGANVLTF.

The chain is built from TRBV2 and TRBJ2-3; 8 bases fit TRBD2. Germline V CDR1 and CDR2: SNHLY, FYNNEI. This CDR3 comprises 14 residues. The junction had 4 bases not matched to a gene; V was cut back by 8 bases and J by 0 bases. The CDR3 is CASGVAGSTDTQYF. CDR3 sequence (DNA): TGTGCCAGCGGAGTAGCGGGAAGCACAGATACGCAGTATTTT.

This clonotype was detected only a few times. The rearrangement links TRBV11-2 to TRBJ1-1; D ambiguous. Trimming took 4 bases from V and 0 from J, leaving 18 bases between them. Germline V gives CDR1 SGHAT, CDR2 FQNNGV. The CDR3 covers 17 residues. The CDR3 DNA reads TGTGCCAGCAGCTATTCCGCCGCACGGAGGATGAACACTGAAGCTTTCTTT. Translating it yields CASSYSAARRMNTEAFF.